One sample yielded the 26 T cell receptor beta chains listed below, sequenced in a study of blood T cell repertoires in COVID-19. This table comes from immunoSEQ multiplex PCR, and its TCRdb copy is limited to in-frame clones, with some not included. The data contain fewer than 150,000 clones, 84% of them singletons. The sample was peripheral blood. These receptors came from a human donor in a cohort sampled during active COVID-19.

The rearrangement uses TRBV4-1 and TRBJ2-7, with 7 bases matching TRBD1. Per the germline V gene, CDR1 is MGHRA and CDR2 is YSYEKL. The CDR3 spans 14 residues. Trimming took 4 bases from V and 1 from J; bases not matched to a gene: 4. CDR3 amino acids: CASSRSGQSYEQYF. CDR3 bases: TGCGCCAGCAGCCGATCGGGACAGTCCTACGAGCAGTACTTC.

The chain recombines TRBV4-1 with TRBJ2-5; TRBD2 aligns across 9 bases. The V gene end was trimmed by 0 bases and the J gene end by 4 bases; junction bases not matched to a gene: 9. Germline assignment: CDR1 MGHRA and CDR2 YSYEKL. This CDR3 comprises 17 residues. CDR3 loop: CASSQDRAGGVPETQYF. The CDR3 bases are TGCGCCAGCAGCCAAGATCGAGCGGGGGGAGTTCCAGAGACCCAGTACTTC.

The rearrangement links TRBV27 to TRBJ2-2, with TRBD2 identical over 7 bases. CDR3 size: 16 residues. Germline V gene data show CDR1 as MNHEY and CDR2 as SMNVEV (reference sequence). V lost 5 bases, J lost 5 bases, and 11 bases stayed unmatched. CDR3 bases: TGTGCCAGCAGTCAGCCCCTGGCCGGGGGGACCGGGGAGCTGTTTTTT. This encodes CASSQPLAGGTGELFF.

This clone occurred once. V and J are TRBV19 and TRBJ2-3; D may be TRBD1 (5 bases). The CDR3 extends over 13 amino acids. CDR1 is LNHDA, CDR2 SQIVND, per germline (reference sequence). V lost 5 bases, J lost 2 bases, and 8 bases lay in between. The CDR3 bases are TGTGCCAGTAGTGCACAGGACACAGATACGCAGTATTTT. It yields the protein CASSAQDTDTQYF.

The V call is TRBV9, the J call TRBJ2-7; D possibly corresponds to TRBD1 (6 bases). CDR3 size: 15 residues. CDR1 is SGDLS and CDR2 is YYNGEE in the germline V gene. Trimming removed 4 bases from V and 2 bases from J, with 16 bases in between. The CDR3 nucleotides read TGTGCCAGCAGCCCACGACCAGGGGCCCCCTACGAGCAGTACTTC. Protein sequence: CASSPRPGAPYEQYF.

CDR3 sequence reads: CASSFPLAGDETQYF. Here the CDR3 DNA reads TGCGCCAGCAGCTTCCCCCTAGCGGGGGATGAGACCCAGTACTTC. V usage is TRBV5-1 and J usage is TRBJ2-5, with TRBD2 matching 10 bases. Looked up from germline, CDR1 is SGHRS and CDR2 is YFSETQ. The CDR3 contains 15 residues. The V and J ends lost 2 bases and 5 bases, in that order; junction bases with no gene match: 6. The complete variable domain, with remaining parts taken from reference TRBV5-1 and TRBJ2-5, reads KAGVTQTPRYLIKTRGQQVTLSCSPISGHRSVSWYQQTPGQGLQFLFEYFSETQRNKGNFPGRFSGRQFSNSRSEMNVSTLELGDSALYLCASSFPLAGDETQYFGPGTRLLVL.

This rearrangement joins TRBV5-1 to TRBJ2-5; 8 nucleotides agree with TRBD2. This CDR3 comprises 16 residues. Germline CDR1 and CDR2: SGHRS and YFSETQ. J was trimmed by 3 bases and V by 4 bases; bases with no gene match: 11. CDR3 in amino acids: CASSVAGLAAEETQYF. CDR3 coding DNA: TGCGCCAGCAGCGTAGCCGGACTAGCTGCGGAAGAGACCCAGTACTTC.

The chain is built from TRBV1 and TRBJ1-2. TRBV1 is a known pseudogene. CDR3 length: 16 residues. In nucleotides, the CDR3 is TGCACCAGCAGCCAAGATGCGGAGCCCCCTACCTATGGCTACACCTTC. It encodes CTSSQDAEPPTYGYTF.

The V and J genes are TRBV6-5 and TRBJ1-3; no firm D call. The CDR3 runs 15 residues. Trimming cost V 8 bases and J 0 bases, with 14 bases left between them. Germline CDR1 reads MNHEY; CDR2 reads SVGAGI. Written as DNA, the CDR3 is TGTGCCAGCCAGGCCCCGGGGAGCTCTGGAAACACCATATATTTT. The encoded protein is CASQAPGSSGNTIYF.

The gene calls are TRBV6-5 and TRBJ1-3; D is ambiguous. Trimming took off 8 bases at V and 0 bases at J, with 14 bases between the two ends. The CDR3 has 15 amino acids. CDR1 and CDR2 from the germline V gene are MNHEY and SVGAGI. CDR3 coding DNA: TGTGCCAGCCGCATCGGAGACCTCTCTGGAAACACCATATATTTT. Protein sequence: CASRIGDLSGNTIYF.

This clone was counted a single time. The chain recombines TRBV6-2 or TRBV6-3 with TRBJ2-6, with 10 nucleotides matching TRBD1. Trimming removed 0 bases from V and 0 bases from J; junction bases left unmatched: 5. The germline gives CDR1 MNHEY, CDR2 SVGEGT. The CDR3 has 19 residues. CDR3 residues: CASSYSTGTGVSGANVLTF. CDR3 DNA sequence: TGTGCCAGCAGTTACTCGACCGGGACAGGGGTCTCTGGGGCCAACGTCCTGACTTTC.

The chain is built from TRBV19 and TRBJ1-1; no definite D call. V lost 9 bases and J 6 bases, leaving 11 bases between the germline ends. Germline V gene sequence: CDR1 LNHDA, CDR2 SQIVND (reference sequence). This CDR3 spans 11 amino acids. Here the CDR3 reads CASRAVAEAFF. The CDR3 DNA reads TGTGCCAGCCGAGCTGTGGCTGAAGCTTTCTTT.

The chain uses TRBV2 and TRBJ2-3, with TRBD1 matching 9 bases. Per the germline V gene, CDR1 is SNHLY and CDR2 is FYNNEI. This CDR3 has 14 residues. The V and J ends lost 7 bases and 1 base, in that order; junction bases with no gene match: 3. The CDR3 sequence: CASTRDRGTDTQYF. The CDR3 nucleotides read TGTGCCAGCACCCGGGACAGGGGCACAGATACGCAGTATTTT. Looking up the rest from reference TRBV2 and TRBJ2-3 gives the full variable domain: EPEVTQTPSHQVTQMGQEVILRCVPISNHLYFYWYRQILGQKVEFLVSFYNNEISEKSEIFDDQFSVERPDGSNFTLKIRSTKLEDSAMYFCASTRDRGTDTQYFGPGTRLTVL.

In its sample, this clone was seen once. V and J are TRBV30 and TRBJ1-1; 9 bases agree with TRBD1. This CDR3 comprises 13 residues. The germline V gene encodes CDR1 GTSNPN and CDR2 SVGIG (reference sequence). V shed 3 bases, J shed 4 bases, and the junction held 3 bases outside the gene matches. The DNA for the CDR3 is TGTGCCTGGAGGAAGGGACAGGGCACTGAAGCTTTCTTT. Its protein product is CAWRKGQGTEAFF.

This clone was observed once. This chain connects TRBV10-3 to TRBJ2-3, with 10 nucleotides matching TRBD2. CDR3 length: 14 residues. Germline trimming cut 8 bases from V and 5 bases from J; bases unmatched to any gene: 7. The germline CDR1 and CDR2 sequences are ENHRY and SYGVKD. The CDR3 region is CAIGSGGAGDTQYF. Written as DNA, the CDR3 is TGTGCCATCGGCAGCGGGGGGGCTGGAGATACGCAGTATTTT.

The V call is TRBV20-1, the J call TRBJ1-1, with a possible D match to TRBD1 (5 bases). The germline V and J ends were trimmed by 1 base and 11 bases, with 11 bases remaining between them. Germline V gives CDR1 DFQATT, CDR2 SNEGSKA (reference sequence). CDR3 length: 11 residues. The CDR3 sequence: CSARGEGAAFF. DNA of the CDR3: TGCAGTGCTAGAGGTGAAGGGGCTGCTTTCTTT.

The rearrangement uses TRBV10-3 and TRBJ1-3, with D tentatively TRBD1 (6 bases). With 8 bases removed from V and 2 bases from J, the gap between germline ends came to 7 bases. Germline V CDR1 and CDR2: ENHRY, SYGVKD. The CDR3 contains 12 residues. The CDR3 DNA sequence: TGTGCCATCGGGGACACTGGAAACACCATATATTTT. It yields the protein CAIGDTGNTIYF.

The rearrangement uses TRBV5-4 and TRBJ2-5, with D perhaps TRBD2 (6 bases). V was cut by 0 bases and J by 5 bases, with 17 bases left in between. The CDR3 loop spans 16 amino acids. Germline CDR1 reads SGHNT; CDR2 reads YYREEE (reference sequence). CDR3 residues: CASSLVARGREETQYF. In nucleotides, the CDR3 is TGTGCCAGCAGCTTGGTGGCCCGGGGACGGGAGGAGACCCAGTACTTC.

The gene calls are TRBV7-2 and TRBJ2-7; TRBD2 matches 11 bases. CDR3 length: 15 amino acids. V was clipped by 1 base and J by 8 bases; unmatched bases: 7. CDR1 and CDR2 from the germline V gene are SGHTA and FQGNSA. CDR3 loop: CASSLGSSGGRKQYF. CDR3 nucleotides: TGTGCCAGCAGCTTAGGATCTAGCGGGGGGAGGAAGCAGTACTTC.

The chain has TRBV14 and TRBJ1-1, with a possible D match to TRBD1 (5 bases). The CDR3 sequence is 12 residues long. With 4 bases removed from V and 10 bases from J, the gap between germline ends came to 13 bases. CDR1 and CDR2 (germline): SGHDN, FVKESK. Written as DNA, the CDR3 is TGTGCCAGCAGCCGAACAGGTCGCGCAGCTTTCTTT. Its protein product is CASSRTGRAAFF.

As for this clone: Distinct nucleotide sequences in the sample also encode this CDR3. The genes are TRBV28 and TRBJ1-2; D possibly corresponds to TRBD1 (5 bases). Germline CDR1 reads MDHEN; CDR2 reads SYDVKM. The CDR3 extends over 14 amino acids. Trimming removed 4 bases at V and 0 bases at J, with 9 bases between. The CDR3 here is CASSSDTSNYGYTF. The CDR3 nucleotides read TGTGCCAGCAGTTCGGACACATCTAACTATGGCTACACCTTC.

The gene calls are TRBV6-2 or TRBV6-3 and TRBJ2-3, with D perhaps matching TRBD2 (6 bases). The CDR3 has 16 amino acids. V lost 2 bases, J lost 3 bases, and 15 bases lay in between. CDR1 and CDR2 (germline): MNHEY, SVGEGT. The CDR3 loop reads CASSYAGTKYTDTQYF. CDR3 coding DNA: TGTGCCAGCAGTTACGCGGGAACTAAATATACAGATACGCAGTATTTT.

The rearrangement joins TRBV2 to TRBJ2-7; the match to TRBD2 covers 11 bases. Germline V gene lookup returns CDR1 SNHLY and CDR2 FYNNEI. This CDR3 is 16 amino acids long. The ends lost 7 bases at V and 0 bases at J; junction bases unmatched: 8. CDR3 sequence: CASKTSGVRPSYEQYF. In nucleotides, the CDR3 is TGTGCCAGCAAGACTAGCGGGGTTCGACCCTCCTACGAGCAGTACTTC.

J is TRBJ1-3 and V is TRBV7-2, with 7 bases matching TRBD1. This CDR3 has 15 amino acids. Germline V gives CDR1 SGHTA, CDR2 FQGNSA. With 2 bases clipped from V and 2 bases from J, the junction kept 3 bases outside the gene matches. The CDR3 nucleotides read TGTGCCAGCAGCTTAATAGGGGGCCCTGGAAACACCATATATTTT. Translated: CASSLIGGPGNTIYF.

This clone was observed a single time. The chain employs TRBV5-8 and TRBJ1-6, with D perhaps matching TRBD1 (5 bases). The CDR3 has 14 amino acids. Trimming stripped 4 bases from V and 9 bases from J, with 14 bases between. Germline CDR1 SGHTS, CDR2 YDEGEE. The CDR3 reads CASSRWGGSSPLHF. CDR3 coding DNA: TGTGCCAGCAGCAGATGGGGGGGTAGTTCACCCCTCCACTTT.

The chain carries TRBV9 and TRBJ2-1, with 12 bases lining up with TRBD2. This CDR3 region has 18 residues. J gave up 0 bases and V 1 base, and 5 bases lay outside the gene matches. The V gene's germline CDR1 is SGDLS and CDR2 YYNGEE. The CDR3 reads CASSVTGTSGFSYNEQFF. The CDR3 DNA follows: TGTGCCAGCAGCGTAACCGGGACTAGCGGGTTCTCCTACAATGAGCAGTTCTTC.